This record covers a single T cell receptor beta chain. Its antigen is currently unknown. A 1 in 200,000 to 1 in 1 million T cell depth was the sequencing target. Clones were sequenced by immunoSEQ multiplex PCR, and TCRdb holds only the in-frame ones, with some missing. The table lists over 65,000 clones, around 79% of them singletons, with nearly 5% in the top ten. TCR beta libraries used around 2 micrograms of genomic DNA from cryopreserved PBMCs. The data originate from a study of cytotoxic CD8 clonotypes in ibrutinib-treated CLL. Turning to the study itself: Mean yields were about 260,000 productive templates and 94,082 productive rearrangements per sample. Study outcomes and limitations: In comparison with age-matched healthy donors, baseline clonality was higher and tracked circulating CD8+ T-cell counts.

The germline V gene has CDR1 LGHNA and CDR2 YNFKEQ. V lost 0 bases and J 3 bases, leaving 3 bases between the germline ends. The CDR3 is 14 amino acids. The sample in question was PBMCs, obtained after 12 months of ibrutinib treatment. The chain uses TRBV4-2 and TRBJ2-6; D not certain. The receptor was derived from a human donor with chronic lymphocytic leukemia. The CDR3 coding sequence is TGTGCCAGCAGCCAAGATGGTGGGGCCAACGTCCTGACTTTC. This sequence encodes CASSQDGGANVLTF.